The 9 T cell receptor beta chains below all came from one sample that was sequenced in a study of blood T cell repertoires in COVID-19 (TCRdb year 2020). The library relied on the immunoSEQ multiplex PCR assay. Held by TCRdb, this immuneACCESS table contains in-frame sequences only and omits some clones. Under half of the omission traces to an unresolved V gene where checked; the cause of the rest is unknown. The sample includes some 390,000 clones, with around 87% observed a single time. Of the sample, roughly 2.1% is held by the ten largest clones. Sequenced material: peripheral blood. These receptors were obtained from a woman aged 55-75 years with COVID-19, enrolled during active disease.

Only a few counts were recorded for this clone. V is TRBV6-5 and J is TRBJ1-2; D might be TRBD1 (5 bases). The CDR3 runs 14 residues. Between the trimmed V and J ends, which lost 7 bases and 2 bases, there was a span of 14 bases. The germline CDR1 and CDR2 sequences are MNHEY and SVGAGI. The CDR3 DNA reads TGTGCCAGCACCCTTTGGGGGAGGAACTATGGCTACACCTTC. Protein: CASTLWGRNYGYTF.

V is TRBV13 and J is TRBJ2-1, with TRBD2 identical over 12 bases. The CDR3 consists of 21 residues. J gave up 7 bases and V 5 bases, and 24 bases lay outside the gene matches. The germline gives CDR1 PRHDT, CDR2 FYEKMQ (reference sequence). The CDR3 coding sequence is TGTGCCAGCAGCACCACCCCAAAGCTAGCGGGGGGGCCTGTCGATTATAATGAGCAGTTCTTC. Amino acid sequence: CASSTTPKLAGGPVDYNEQFF.

Only a few counts were recorded for this clone. The chain carries TRBV2 and TRBJ2-1, with D possibly matching TRBD2 (7 bases). The CDR3 has 15 residues. The germline V and J ends were trimmed by 6 bases and 0 bases, with 12 bases remaining between them. Germline V gene data show CDR1 as SNHLY and CDR2 as FYNNEI. CDR3 sequence reads: CASSFGGRSYNEQFF. Written as DNA, the CDR3 is TGTGCCAGCAGCTTCGGGGGGCGCTCCTACAATGAGCAGTTCTTC.

This clone showed up just a few times. The CDR3 sequence: CASSPRGSPNTEAFF. The CDR3 DNA reads TGCGCCAGCAGCCCTCGGGGGAGCCCGAACACTGAAGCTTTCTTT. This sequence joins TRBV5-1 and TRBJ1-1, with D maybe TRBD1 (5 bases). The CDR3 consists of 15 residues. Per the germline V gene, CDR1 is SGHRS and CDR2 is YFSETQ. The V and J ends lost 4 bases and 1 base respectively, with 14 bases between them.

V and J are TRBV3-1 (or the pseudogene TRBV3-2) and TRBJ1-6; perhaps TRBD1 as D (5 bases). Between the trimmed V and J ends, which lost 1 base and 10 bases, there was a span of 11 bases. The CDR3 covers 14 residues. Germline values: CDR1 LGHDT, CDR2 YNNKEL (reference sequence). Here the CDR3 reads CASSQAQGKSPLHF. In DNA, the CDR3 is TGTGCCAGCAGCCAAGCGCAGGGTAAATCACCCCTCCACTTT.

The V call is TRBV7-3, the J call TRBJ2-5; possibly TRBD2 for D (5 bases). Germline values: CDR1 SGHTA, CDR2 FQGTGA. V was trimmed by 1 base and J by 1 base, leaving 10 bases between them. The CDR3 length is 15 residues. This CDR3 is CASSLNKAAQETQYF. The CDR3 DNA sequence: TGTGCCAGCAGCTTAAATAAAGCGGCCCAAGAGACCCAGTACTTC.

The genes are TRBV2 and TRBJ1-5; weak D call: TRBD1 (6 bases). This CDR3 has 13 residues. V dropped 10 bases and J dropped 4 bases, with 14 bases sitting between them. Germline CDR1 is SNHLY and CDR2 is FYNNEI. The CDR3 here is CATAAGANQPQHF. As DNA, the CDR3 is TGTGCCACGGCGGCGGGGGCGAATCAGCCCCAGCATTTT. The full variable domain, with the rest looked up from reference TRBV2 and TRBJ1-5, is EPEVTQTPSHQVTQMGQEVILRCVPISNHLYFYWYRQILGQKVEFLVSFYNNEISEKSEIFDDQFSVERPDGSNFTLKIRSTKLEDSAMYFCATAAGANQPQHFGDGTRLSIL.

The sample holds one count of this clone. The CDR3 sequence is CATSDWDSLGEQFF. The CDR3 DNA reads as TGTGCCACCAGTGATTGGGACAGCCTCGGGGAGCAGTTCTTC. The rearrangement joins TRBV24-1 to TRBJ2-1; 7 bases map to TRBD1. CDR1 and CDR2 from the germline V gene are KGHDR and SFDVKD. V lost 2 bases, J lost 10 bases, and 7 bases stayed unmatched. CDR3 length: 14 amino acids.

V gene TRBV9 combines with J gene TRBJ2-7, with 10 bases identical to TRBD2. CDR3 length: 15 residues. V shed 0 bases, J shed 4 bases, and the junction held 4 bases outside the gene matches. CDR1 is SGDLS, CDR2 YYNGEE, per germline. The CDR3 DNA sequence: TGTGCCAGCAGCGTAGTGGGTAGCGGGGGGTACGAGCAGTACTTC. This sequence encodes CASSVVGSGGYEQYF.